The clone carrying this TCR beta chain occurred once. This entry comes from a study of OX40 agonist ivuxolimab in advanced cancers. Study overall: The dose-escalation cohort was roughly 83% male, with a mean age of 60 years, ranging about 23 to 90.

Profiled with immunoSEQ multiplex PCR; TCRdb holds only in-frame clones, not every one. Among 65,000 to 85,000 clones listed, 86% were seen once. CDR3 length equals 13 residues. Germline V gene sequence: CDR1 MGHRA, CDR2 YSYEKL. The ends were cut back, 4 bases at V and 11 bases at J, with 15 bases in the middle. The TCR sequence derives from an adult with an advanced solid tumor such as melanoma, head and neck, liver or kidney cancer. The sequencing used CD4+ or CD8+ T cells sorted from blood, collected in a trial of the OX40 agonist ivuxolimab. The chain carries TRBV4-1 and TRBJ2-1; no firm D call. The CDR3 here is CASSPVLGSKQFF. CDR3 nucleotides: TGCGCCAGCAGCCCAGTCCTAGGCTCTAAGCAGTTCTTC.